These T cell receptor beta chains were read from a single sample in a study of blood T cell repertoires in COVID-19. TCRdb's table, derived via immunoSEQ multiplex PCR, lists solely in-frame clones and lacks some. Of 100,000 to 150,000 clones listed, over 60% are singletons. The sequenced material came from peripheral blood. The receptor set was obtained from a woman between 70 and 85 years old with acute or convalescent COVID-19. Each CDR3 is given with its conserved first and last residue. The order of the fields is V gene, CDR3 length, clone size, CDR3 protein. Clone size is not always given. Where it is, it says once, few, many or a class for expanded clones.

>TRBV27|13|-
CASSAREGDTQYF
>TRBV14|13|-
CASRRAGLETQYF
>TRBV7-9|17|many
CASSPLGTSGRPYEQYF
>TRBV6-1|14|-
CASSEPPGRVKAFF
>TRBV18|13|-
CASSVGLGDEQYF
>TRBV28|16|few
CASSAPEREGIDEQFF
>TRBV7-2|15|few
CASSRDRLSNQPQHF
>TRBV28|16|-
CASSPREFNSGNTIYF
>TRBV3-1/TRBV3-2|14|-
CASSRPGGGNEQFF
>TRBV2|13|-
CASSEDRGNLAFF
>TRBV15|15|-
CATSRDPSGLNEQFF
>TRBV3-1/TRBV3-2|16|-
CASSQGQRSYNSPLHF
>TRBV3-1/TRBV3-2|15|once
CASSPTGGAGNTIYF
>TRBV20-1|11|-
CSVSPVNEQFF
>TRBV29-1|13|-
CSVGGTGNEEQYF
>TRBV3-1/TRBV3-2|13|-
CASSNGLSGELFF
>TRBV5-1|15|-
CASSLFGGSTDTQYF
>TRBV6-2/TRBV6-3|17|-
CASSYSLGTARNYGYTF
>TRBV30|15|-
CAWSPRLHSTDTQYF
>TRBV5-6|16|-
CASSPGLAGTTYEQYF
>TRBV2|12|-
CASGGSNEKLFF
>TRBV5-1|15|-
CASGSGQGLNTEAFF
>TRBV6-5|15|few
CASKAGDRDTGELFF
>TRBV10-2|17|-
CASSESSSQVMNTEAFF
>TRBV6-6|13|-
CASSLRGKGPQHF
>TRBV5-5|16|-
CASSSEDRGAVYTQYF
>TRBV29-1|12|once
CSVEESGETQYF
>TRBV4-3|15|-
CASSQDRRQRYGYTF
>TRBV2|14|-
CASSYSGSGETQYF
>TRBV24-1|15|-
CATSTDRGRIYEQFF
>TRBV3-1/TRBV3-2|13|-
CASSQDRGYEQYF
>TRBV11-2|16|few
CASSLTAGSHQGEQYF
>TRBV12-3/TRBV12-4|13|-
CASQGRGHYGYTF
>TRBV4-1|15|-
CASSQRQGNIYGYTF
>TRBV5-1|15|-
CASKGRGPNTGELFF
>TRBV12-3/TRBV12-4|13|-
CASSRTGHQPQHF
>TRBV28|15|few
CASSQVGGTAEKLFF
>TRBV7-2|13|many
CASSSGFGYEQYF
>TRBV6-2/TRBV6-3|12|-
CASSNRATEAFF
>TRBV5-4|15|-
CASSMQGSMNTEAFF
>TRBV7-8|16|-
CASSFDRQGGNNEQFF
>TRBV5-5|13|-
CASSPGQQNEQYF
>TRBV5-4|16|-
CASSFGGLAGGDEQFF
>TRBV20-1|17|few
CSASRGLALSSYNEQFF
>TRBV2|15|-
CASSSLAGGMDTQYF
>TRBV28|15|-
CASSTNQGSPYGYTF
>TRBV5-4|17|-
CASSSRPGEFSTDTQYF
>TRBV11-2|15|few
CASSPFLARTREQYF
>TRBV4-1|14|-
CASSRGDRGSEQYF
>TRBV19|19|-
CASSIDGGARFSGANVLTF
>TRBV19|15|few
CASSLNRAPNTEAFF
>TRBV28|15|-
CASRNYRGEGTEAFF
>TRBV27|16|-
CASSSYRGPMVGELFF
>TRBV7-2|16|-
CASSVASGRGFGEQFF
>TRBV18|13|-
CASSTSGGTEAFF
>TRBV6-6|13|-
CASTQGFLYGYTF
>TRBV5-1|16|-
CASSLEPQGAGNTIYF
>TRBV28|15|-
CASSFGLPRATEAFF